A single sample is the source of the 31 T cell receptor beta chains below, sequenced in a study of monozygotic twins with inflammatory bowel disease. With the 5' RACE reads reprocessed, TCRdb shows one record per CDR3 protein and no DNA. Recorded for this sample: some 200,000 distinct CDR3 sequences. Sequencing was performed on blood. These receptors were obtained from a human donor with ulcerative colitis or Crohn's disease, or a healthy co-twin of an affected twin (not recorded which).

The rearrangement links TRBV20-1 to TRBJ2-7; lacking DNA, the TRBD2 call made by TCRdb goes unchecked. CDR3 length: 14 residues. The germline V gene encodes CDR1 DFQATT and CDR2 SNEGSKA (reference sequence). The CDR3 is CSATHSGGTYEQYF.

The gene calls are TRBV9 and TRBJ2-3; checking the TCRdb D call of TRBD1 is not possible without DNA. Germline V gene sequence: CDR1 SGDLS, CDR2 YYNGEE. The CDR3 consists of 16 residues. The CDR3: CASSVGGPLTADTQYF.

The chain carries TRBV28 and TRBJ2-7; TCRdb picks TRBD1, but there is no DNA to check that call. The V gene's germline CDR1 is MDHEN and CDR2 SYDVKM. CDR3 length: 16 residues. CDR3 in amino acids: CASSLFSVAGQYEQYF.

The genes are TRBV20-1 and TRBJ2-3; TCRdb reports TRBD2, a call that lacks DNA to check it against. Germline V gene data show CDR1 as DFQATT and CDR2 as SNEGSKA (reference sequence). This CDR3 comprises 16 residues. Here the CDR3 reads CSASAILAGATDTQYF.

This chain's CDR3 is CASSETRFITGELFF. The rearrangement uses TRBV5-4 and TRBJ2-2; TCRdb's assignment of TRBD2 cannot be checked, as there is no DNA. The CDR3 is 15 amino acids. Germline V gives CDR1 SGHNT, CDR2 YYREEE (reference sequence).

This chain joins TRBV5-1 and TRBJ1-1. The germline V gene encodes CDR1 SGHRS and CDR2 YFSETQ. The CDR3 is 13 residues long. This CDR3 reads CASKNPENTEAFF.

The chain combines TRBV20-1 with TRBJ2-3; absent DNA, TCRdb's TRBD1 call cannot be checked. The CDR3 contains 13 residues. CDR1 and CDR2 (germline): DFQATT, SNEGSKA (reference sequence). CDR3 in amino acids: CSASGGSKDTQYF.

The rearrangement links TRBV6-2 or TRBV6-3 to TRBJ2-5; there is no DNA to check the TCRdb D call of TRBD1. Germline V gene sequence: CDR1 MNHEY, CDR2 SVGEGT. The CDR3 loop spans 15 amino acids. Here the CDR3 reads CASNGDRGGQETQYF.

The V gene is TRBV7-9, the J gene TRBJ2-7. The CDR3 sequence is 12 residues long. Germline loops: CDR1 SEHNR, CDR2 FQNEAQ (reference sequence). The CDR3: CASSTQNHEQYF.

CDR3 loop: CSAREIEGSNTEAFF. The chain couples TRBV20-1 to TRBJ1-1; TCRdb lists TRBD1, though no DNA is available to test this call. There are 15 residues in the CDR3. Germline V gene sequence: CDR1 DFQATT, CDR2 SNEGSKA (reference sequence).

The V and J genes are TRBV10-3 and TRBJ2-7; TCRdb indicates TRBD2, and absent DNA this call remains unverified. The V gene's germline CDR1 is ENHRY and CDR2 SYGVKD. There are 14 residues in the CDR3. The CDR3 sequence: CAISAGSYADEQNF.

The rearrangement joins TRBV20-1 to TRBJ2-7. The CDR3 loop spans 14 amino acids. Germline CDR1 DFQATT, CDR2 SNEGSKA (reference sequence). This CDR3 is CSAPASPATYEQYF.

The gene calls are TRBV12-3 or TRBV12-4 and TRBJ2-1; the TRBD1 assignment by TCRdb is unverifiable without DNA. This CDR3 is built from 13 residues. CDR3 protein: CASSFRPAGEQFF.

This chain joins TRBV10-3 and TRBJ1-3. This CDR3 region has 16 residues. The germline V gene has CDR1 ENHRY and CDR2 SYGVKD. CDR3: CAISESTGTIGNTIYF.

The V call is TRBV18, the J call TRBJ2-7; TCRdb's D gene call, TRBD1, goes unchecked for lack of DNA. This CDR3 region has 15 residues. The germline CDR1 and CDR2 sequences are KGHSH and LQKENI. This chain's CDR3 is CASSPGSGRTYEQYF.

The rearrangement links TRBV12-3 or TRBV12-4 to TRBJ2-2; TCRdb returns TRBD1, unconfirmable since there is no DNA. This CDR3 is 13 amino acids long. The CDR3 protein is CASSPPLGGELFF.

The CDR3 spells CASSSMDGPYGYTF. The V and J genes are TRBV5-1 and TRBJ1-2. Germline CDR1 SGHRS, CDR2 YFSETQ. CDR3 length: 14 amino acids.

The V call is TRBV5-8, the J call TRBJ1-5. The germline V gene has CDR1 SGHTS and CDR2 YDEGEE. CDR3 length equals 15 residues. This chain's CDR3 is CASSLPRGRRQPQHF.

The genes are TRBV5-1 and TRBJ1-5; there is no DNA to check the TCRdb D call of TRBD1. Germline loops: CDR1 SGHRS, CDR2 YFSETQ. This CDR3 spans 17 amino acids. The CDR3 spells CASSLGSGTTSNQPQHF.

This CDR3 is CASSRITGVGYGYTF. The V and J genes are TRBV12-3 or TRBV12-4 and TRBJ1-2; the TCRdb call, TRBD1, lacks DNA for checking. The CDR3 contains 15 residues.

The chain is built from TRBV19 and TRBJ1-5; TCRdb's D gene call, TRBD1, goes unchecked for lack of DNA. Germline lookup yields CDR1 LNHDA and CDR2 SQIVND (reference sequence). The CDR3 consists of 15 residues. The CDR3 here is CASSGDGGRNQPQHF.

Here the CDR3 reads CASTQGFWSTDTQYF. The V gene is TRBV6-1, the J gene TRBJ2-3; the D gene TCRdb calls, TRBD1, cannot be checked with no DNA. The germline gives CDR1 MNHNS, CDR2 SASEGT. CDR3 length: 15 residues.

The V gene is TRBV5-1, the J gene TRBJ1-1; lacking DNA, the TRBD1 call made by TCRdb goes unchecked. CDR1 and CDR2 (germline): SGHRS, YFSETQ. There are 15 residues in the CDR3. The CDR3 sequence: CASSPRQGRDTEAFF.

This chain links TRBV5-6 with TRBJ2-3. Germline CDR1 is SGHDT and CDR2 is YYEEEE. This CDR3 is built from 15 residues. The chain's CDR3 is CASSLGRKATDTQYF. The full variable domain, with the rest looked up from reference TRBV5-6 and TRBJ2-3, is DAGVTQSPTHLIKTRGQQVTLRCSPKSGHDTVSWYQQALGQGPQFIFQYYEEEERQRGNFPDRFSGHQFPNYSSELNVNALLLGDSALYLCASSLGRKATDTQYFGPGTRLTVL.

J is TRBJ2-2 and V is TRBV19; as DNA is missing, the TRBD2 call by TCRdb cannot be tested. CDR3 length: 14 residues. Germline V lookup: CDR1 LNHDA, CDR2 SQIVND (reference sequence). This CDR3 is CASGETLSAGELFF.

The chain combines TRBV9 with TRBJ2-7; TCRdb's assignment of TRBD1 cannot be checked, as there is no DNA. The CDR3 is 14 amino acids. Germline-derived CDR1 and CDR2 are SGDLS and YYNGEE. CDR3 sequence reads: CASSVAGGHGEQYF.

This chain uses TRBV20-1 with TRBJ2-5; the D call from TCRdb, TRBD1, cannot be confirmed without DNA. Germline-derived CDR1 and CDR2 are DFQATT and SNEGSKA (reference sequence). CDR3 length: 17 residues. The CDR3 loop is CSASGDGTGHQQETQYF.

The chain couples TRBV10-3 to TRBJ1-4. The CDR3 consists of 17 residues. In germline, CDR1 is ENHRY, CDR2 SYGVKD. The CDR3: CAISSGRHPSTNEKLFF.

The chain couples TRBV3-1 to TRBJ2-3. The CDR3 has 12 residues. Per the germline V gene, CDR1 is LGHDT and CDR2 is YNNKEL (reference sequence). The CDR3: CASSQGLYTQYF.

The chain combines TRBV5-4 with TRBJ2-7. The CDR3 extends over 12 amino acids. The V gene's germline CDR1 is SGHNT and CDR2 YYREEE (reference sequence). This chain's CDR3 is CASSQQKGGKYF.

This chain links TRBV15 with TRBJ1-1. Germline lookup yields CDR1 LNHNV and CDR2 YYDKDF (reference sequence). This CDR3 region has 14 residues. CDR3: CATSRGGGNTEAFF.